This T cell receptor beta chain is drawn from a study of T cells after posttransplantation cyclophosphamide. Measured with immunoSEQ multiplex PCR; TCRdb has only the in-frame clones, and not every one. Of 21,000 or so clones in the sample, approximately 98% were seen once. The CDR3 sequence is 11 residues long. V lost 7 bases and J 4 bases, leaving 10 bases between the germline ends. Per the germline V gene, CDR1 is SQVTM and CDR2 is ANQGSEA. The chain has TRBV29-1 and TRBJ2-5; weak D call: TRBD1 (6 bases). The material sequenced was naive CD8+ T cells sorted from PBMCs. The TCR sequence derives from a middle-aged man in good health, CMV-negative, and a related stem cell transplant donor. The CDR3 spells CSAPRGETQYF. CDR3 DNA sequence: TGCAGCGCCCCCAGGGGAGAGACCCAGTACTTC.